The following is a TCR beta chain sequence with its context. Authors' processing steps: Reference gene primer amplification yielded estimated nucleated cell counts. The assay was immunoSEQ multiplex PCR, and TCRdb's table has in-frame clones only and misses some. That table is the source of V, J and clone size, and D and trimming were worked out from the DNA. Here the sample spans about 60,000 clones, 80% to 90% being singletons. This entry is derived from a study of blood T cell repertoires in COVID-19. Study background: The United States, Italy and Spain were the sources of the acute and convalescent COVID-19 samples. PBMCs, B-cell-depleted T cells, or T cells provided the cDNA or gDNA that made up the material.

The CDR3 has 17 amino acids. Germline trimming cut 2 bases from V and 1 base from J; bases unmatched to any gene: 9. CDR1 is LGHNA, CDR2 YSLEER, per germline. Material: peripheral blood. The chain couples TRBV4-3 to TRBJ1-1, with 8 bases lining up with TRBD1. The clonotype was recovered from a man between 60 and 70 years old with acute or convalescent COVID-19. The CDR3 DNA is TGCGCCAGCAGCCAACTCTGGGACAGGACAACGAACACTGAAGCTTTCTTT. Its translation: CASSQLWDRTTNTEAFF.